This is a list of T cell receptor beta chains from one sample in a study of immune evolution from preneoplasia to lung adenocarcinoma. The table came from immunoSEQ multiplex PCR; TCRdb's copy has only in-frame clones and leaves some out. The sample lists some 5,000 clones, just under 80% occurring once. Sequencing input: FFPE normal lung tissue adjacent to the tumor. These receptors all come from a person aged 50-69 years with lung adenocarcinoma. Each CDR3 is given with its conserved first and last residue. The order of the fields is V gene, clone size, D gene, J gene, CDR3 protein, CDR3 DNA. A D gene is named only where the DNA matches it firmly. Some rows have no size entry. The others give once, few or many, or a class for an expanded clone.

TRBV6-5	.	TRBD1	TRBJ2-7	CASSYGTGGFNEQYF	TGTGCCAGCAGTTACGGGACAGGGGGTTTCAACGAGCAGTACTTC
TRBV7-2	few	.	TRBJ2-7	CASSLEWVTNYEQYF	TGTGCCAGCAGCCTGGAGTGGGTGACGAACTACGAGCAGTACTTC
TRBV6-6	.	.	TRBJ2-2	CASSQGSGELFF	TGTGCCAGCAGCCAGGGGTCCGGGGAGCTGTTTTTT
TRBV28	.	.	TRBJ2-3	CALKKGEAHTDTQYF	TGTGCCCTTAAAAAGGGGGAGGCCCACACAGATACGCAGTATTTT
TRBV21-1	.	.	TRBJ2-6	CASSVDIQQSRANVLTF	TGTGCCAGCAGTGTAGACATACAACAAAGTCGGGCCAACGTCCTGACTTTC
TRBV5-1	.	.	TRBJ2-3	CASNKGASGNTDTQYF	TGCGCCAGCAACAAGGGGGCTAGCGGAAACACAGATACGCAGTATTTT
TRBV12-5	few	.	TRBJ2-7	CASGLMGVTGGEQYF	TGTGCTAGTGGTTTGATGGGGGTTACAGGAGGGGAGCAGTACTTC
TRBV7-2	few	.	TRBJ2-1	CASSSGQPLALYNEQFF	TGTGCCAGCAGCTCAGGGCAGCCACTAGCTTTATACAATGAGCAGTTCTTC
TRBV13	.	TRBD2	TRBJ2-1	CASRSGTSERNEQFF	TGTGCCAGCAGGAGCGGGACTAGCGAGAGAAATGAGCAGTTCTTC
TRBV7-7	.	TRBD1	TRBJ2-5	CASSLDAQGVTQYF	TGTGCTAGCAGCTTAGACGCACAGGGGGTGACCCAGTACTTC
TRBV6-5	.	TRBD2	TRBJ2-7	CASSYSPSGSVYEQYF	TGTGCCAGCAGTTACTCCCCTAGCGGGAGTGTTTACGAGCAGTACTTC
TRBV9	.	TRBD2	TRBJ2-3	CASSAREGAGGTDTQYF	TGTGCCAGCAGCGCACGGGAGGGAGCGGGAGGGACAGATACGCAGTATTTT
TRBV27	.	.	TRBJ1-5	CASRVNSNQPQHF	TGTGCCAGCAGAGTAAATAGCAATCAGCCCCAGCATTTT
TRBV11-1	.	.	TRBJ2-7	CASSLGHEQYF	TGTGCCAGCAGCTTAGGCCACGAGCAGTACTTC
TRBV29-1	.	.	TRBJ2-1	CSAISGLWFF	TGCAGCGCCATATCAGGGCTTTGGTTCTTC
TRBV7-3	once	.	TRBJ1-1	CASSLTVPGAAFF	TGTGCCAGCAGCTTAACGGTCCCGGGCGCAGCTTTCTTT
TRBV5-8	few	TRBD1	TRBJ2-3	CASGSRGLSTDTQYF	TGTGCCAGCGGATCAAGGGGGCTCAGCACAGATACGCAGTATTTT
TRBV5-4	.	TRBD1	TRBJ2-2	CASSLGDRVNTGELFF	TGTGCCAGCAGCTTGGGGGACAGGGTGAACACCGGGGAGCTGTTTTTT
TRBV11-2	.	.	TRBJ2-7	CASSLQGYEQYF	TGTGCCAGCAGTTTACAGGGATACGAGCAGTACTTC
TRBV6-5	few	.	TRBJ2-5	CASSYPEGGETQYF	TGTGCCAGCAGTTATCCCGAGGGAGGAGAGACCCAGTACTTC
TRBV11-2	.	TRBD1	TRBJ2-1	CASSFGQAYNEQFF	TGTGCCAGCAGCTTTGGACAGGCCTACAATGAGCAGTTCTTC
TRBV5-6	once	.	TRBJ1-3	CASSGSGNTIYF	TGTGCCAGCAGCGGGTCAGGAAACACCATATATTTT
TRBV5-5	.	.	TRBJ2-7	CASSEGRIASEQYF	TGTGCCAGCAGCGAGGGCAGGATTGCCTCCGAGCAGTACTTC
TRBV5-5	few	TRBD2	TRBJ2-1	CASSLATTSGGRDEQFF	TGTGCCAGCAGCTTAGCCACGACTAGCGGGGGAAGAGATGAGCAGTTCTTC
TRBV5-4	.	TRBD2	TRBJ2-2	CASSLDPSGSFGTGELFF	TGTGCCAGCAGCTTGGATCCTAGCGGGAGCTTCGGGACCGGGGAGCTGTTTTTT
TRBV11-1	.	.	TRBJ2-7	CASSLVGYYEQYF	TGTGCCAGCAGCTTAGTTGGGTACTACGAGCAGTACTTC
TRBV28	.	TRBD1	TRBJ1-5	CASRQGARQPQHF	TGTGCCAGCAGACAGGGGGCGAGGCAGCCTCAGCATTTT
TRBV5-1	.	.	TRBJ2-7	CASSLDLVVAYF	TGCGCCAGCAGCTTGGACCTAGTTGTAGCCTACTTC
TRBV18	.	TRBD2	TRBJ2-7	CASSLGLAGAGEQYF	TGTGCCAGCTCCCTAGGACTAGCGGGAGCGGGGGAGCAGTACTTC
TRBV19	medium-sized	.	TRBJ2-1	CASSTSPGAYNEQFF	TGTGCCAGTAGTACGTCGCCGGGGGCTTACAATGAGCAGTTCTTC
TRBV5-1	.	.	TRBJ2-1	CASSLAKVNEQFF	TGCGCCAGCAGCTTGGCCAAAGTAAATGAGCAGTTCTTC
TRBV5-1	.	TRBD1	TRBJ2-7	CASSLAGQGAYEQYF	TGCGCCAGCAGCTTGGCCGGACAGGGGGCGTACGAGCAGTACTTC
TRBV7-6	.	.	TRBJ1-1	CASSLEGATEAFF	TGTGCCAGCAGCTTAGAAGGGGCCACTGAAGCTTTCTTT
TRBV4-1	.	TRBD1	TRBJ2-2	CASRLRDRNTGELFF	TGCGCCAGCCGGCTCCGGGACAGGAACACCGGGGAGCTGTTTTTT
TRBV18	.	TRBD1	TRBJ1-5	CASSPRAGTAPGTQHF	TGTGCCAGCTCACCGCGAGCCGGGACAGCCCCTGGGACCCAGCATTTT
TRBV5-1	.	TRBD1	TRBJ2-7	CASSLGLQGGQYF	TGCGCCAGCAGCTTGGGGCTACAGGGGGGGCAGTACTTC
TRBV5-6	.	TRBD1	TRBJ2-3	CASTDRAHRTQYF	TGTGCCAGCACGGACAGGGCCCATCGTACGCAGTATTTT
TRBV10-1	.	.	TRBJ2-1	CAGRLRDFNEQFF	TGCGCCGGCCGGTTGCGGGACTTCAATGAGCAGTTCTTC
TRBV9	.	.	TRBJ1-2	CASSPWRVEQNYGYTF	TGTGCCAGCAGCCCCTGGCGGGTGGAACAAAACTATGGCTACACCTTC
TRBV6-1	.	TRBD2	TRBJ2-5	CASSESASGRVWETQYF	TGTGCCAGCAGTGAAAGTGCTAGCGGGAGGGTTTGGGAGACCCAGTACTTC